This record covers a single TCR beta chain. The data were obtained in a study of control samples from healthy donors and cancer patients. This CDR3 is 14 amino acids long. Trimming removed 4 bases from V and 4 bases from J, with 13 bases in between. Germline V gene sequence: CDR1 LGHDT, CDR2 YNNKEL (reference sequence). Repertoires were generated with immunoSEQ multiplex PCR, while TCRdb's copy carries only in-frame clones and drops some. The sample includes more than 100,000 clones, 85% to 90% seen only once; the top ten take about 18%. Sequenced: PBMCs. The sequence derives from a man in his sixties with lung cancer. The chain links TRBV3-1 (or the pseudogene TRBV3-2) to TRBJ1-1, with a tentative D call TRBD1 (5 bases). CDR3 loop: CASSLKGVGTEAFF. In DNA form, the CDR3 reads TGTGCCAGCAGCCTGAAAGGGGTGGGCACTGAAGCTTTCTTT.